The rows below give T cell receptor beta chains drawn from one sample of a study of T cell responses to AZD1222 COVID-19 vaccine. Sequencing used immunoSEQ multiplex PCR; TCRdb keeps in-frame clones, though not all of them. The repertoire holds around 130,000 clones, about 86% seen once, with about 3.5% in the top ten. This specimen consisted of peripheral blood, obtained on day 0 of AZD1222 vaccination. The receptors stem from an adult in good health. Each CDR3 is given with its conserved first and last residue. A D gene is named only where the DNA matches it firmly. Where a row states a size, it is once, few, many or the class of an expanded clone; other rows omit it.

NA TRBJ2-3 TRBV30 NA TGTGCCTGGTCGTCTAGCGTTACTAGCACAGATACGCAGTATTTT CAWSSSVTSTDTQYF
NA TRBJ2-3 TRBV27 NA TGTGCCAGCTCGCCCGCAGAGGTTACAGATACGCAGTATTTT CASSPAEVTDTQYF
NA TRBJ1-6 TRBV30 NA TGTGCCTGGAGTCCCTCCAGGACATTTTTAGCCTACGATTCACCCCTCCACTTT CAWSPSRTFLAYDSPLHF
few TRBJ1-6 TRBV27 NA TGTGCCAGCAGGGGAAGGGGTAACTCACCCCTCCACTTT CASRGRGNSPLHF
NA TRBJ2-3 TRBV7-3 NA TGTGCCAGCAGCCGTTCTCTTATAGCCACAGATACGCAGTATTTT CASSRSLIATDTQYF
NA TRBJ1-1 TRBV19 TRBD1 TGTGCCAGTACGGCAGGGGGCACTGAAGCTTTCTTT CASTAGGTEAFF
NA TRBJ2-3 TRBV10-2 TRBD2 TGCGCCAGCAGTGATACTAGCGAGAGCACAGATACGCAGTATTTT CASSDTSESTDTQYF
NA TRBJ2-1 TRBV3-1/TRBV3-2 TRBD2 TGTGCCAGCAGCCAAGCCACTAGCGGGATATACAATGAGCAGTTCTTC CASSQATSGIYNEQFF
NA TRBJ1-6 TRBV7-9 TRBD1 TGTGCCAGCAGCCGAGACAGGGTAGATTCACCCCTCCACTTT CASSRDRVDSPLHF
NA TRBJ2-3 TRBV9 TRBD2 TGTGCCAGCAGCGCTAGCGGAACAGATACGCAGTATTTT CASSASGTDTQYF
NA TRBJ1-2 TRBV10-2 NA TGCGCCAGCAAAAAGCAACCAACAGGGCTCGATAACTATGGCTACACCTTC CASKKQPTGLDNYGYTF
NA TRBJ2-3 TRBV19 NA TGTGCCAGTACCAAGAGCGGGTGGAGCACAGATACGCAGTATTTT CASTKSGWSTDTQYF
NA TRBJ1-4 TRBV4-3 NA TGCGCCAGCAGCCAAGGTCAGGGATTTGAAAAACTGTTTTTT CASSQGQGFEKLFF
once TRBJ1-4 TRBV5-6 NA TGTGCCAGCGGCCCGGGGATGACAGATCAAACTAATGAAAAACTGTTTTTT CASGPGMTDQTNEKLFF
NA TRBJ1-1 TRBV5-1 TRBD1 TGCGCCAGCAGCTTGGATACAGGGGCGGGGAAAGCTTTCTTT CASSLDTGAGKAFF
once TRBJ1-2 TRBV7-8 TRBD1 TGTGCCAGCAGCGTCGACAGGGGAATGGATGGCTACACCTTC CASSVDRGMDGYTF